The 19 T cell receptor beta chains given below trace back to one sample, sequenced in a study of T cells in Graves' hyperthyroidism and ophthalmopathy. TCR beta CDR3 sequences were amplified from RNA transcripts. The HTBI set primed first-round TCR CDR3 RT-PCR. MiXCR, applied by TCRdb to the multiplex PCR reads, yields one record per CDR3 protein. There are 350,000 to 450,000 distinct CDR3 sequences in the sample; around 13% occur only once, and roughly 9.6% lies in the top ten. The specimen was blood. These receptors were taken from a woman aged 55 to 70 with Graves' hyperthyroidism.

V usage is TRBV4-1 and J usage is TRBJ2-5; D possibly matches TRBD1 or TRBD2 (6 bases each). CDR1 and CDR2 (germline): MGHRA, YSYEKL. Trimming took off 4 bases at V and 3 bases at J, with 18 bases between the two ends. The CDR3 contains 16 residues. CDR3 amino acids: CASSLWGADTKETQYF. The CDR3 region has the DNA TGCGCCAGCAGCCTCTGGGGGGCCGACACAAAAGAGACCCAGTACTTC.

This clonotype was seen many times. The chain links TRBV5-5 to TRBJ2-1; a weak D match, TRBD2 (6 bases). CDR1 is SGHKS, CDR2 YYEKEE, per germline (reference sequence). V lost 5 bases, J lost 0 bases, and 15 bases lay in between. This CDR3 contains 16 residues. The CDR3 region has the DNA TGTGCCAGCAGAAGTCGCGGGGAGAGCTCCTACAATGAGCAGTTCTTC. Amino acid sequence: CASRSRGESSYNEQFF.

This clonotype was found many times. The rearrangement uses TRBV2 and TRBJ2-2, with 9 bases fitting TRBD1. The CDR3 totals 16 residues. Germline V gene lookup returns CDR1 SNHLY and CDR2 FYNNEI. The junction had 9 bases not matched to a gene; V was cut back by 6 bases and J by 4 bases. CDR3 sequence: CASRSGQGGSTGELFF. The CDR3 DNA sequence: TGTGCCAGCAGGTCGGGACAGGGTGGGAGCACCGGGGAGCTGTTTTTT.

This clonotype was detected ten times or more. V gene TRBV3-1 combines with J gene TRBJ2-5; TRBD2 is a possible D gene (6 bases). Trimming removed 0 bases from V and 5 bases from J, with 13 bases in between. The CDR3 is 15 residues long. The V gene's germline CDR1 is LGHDT and CDR2 YNNKEL (reference sequence). CDR3 region: CASSQDTGSGETQYF. The CDR3 nucleotides read TGTGCCAGCAGCCAAGATACCGGGAGCGGCGAGACCCAGTACTTC.

This clonotype was seen repeatedly, ten times or more. The rearrangement links TRBV6-1 to TRBJ2-3, with 10 bases matching TRBD2. Germline-derived CDR1 and CDR2 are MNHNS and SASEGT. The CDR3 totals 14 residues. The junction had 10 bases not matched to a gene; V was cut back by 8 bases and J by 8 bases. In DNA, the CDR3 is TGTGCCAGCTTGGAGGCTAGCGGGAGTCTTACGCAGTATTTT. This translates into CASLEASGSLTQYF.

For this clonotype: One junction end does not reproduce the germline sequence, and a read error may be involved. V and J are TRBV27 and TRBJ2-2; TRBD1 aligns across 8 bases. In germline, CDR1 is MNHEY, CDR2 SMNVEV (reference sequence). The CDR3 extends over 15 amino acids. Here the CDR3 DNA reads TGTGCCGGCAGCCCTAGGACAGGGCCCACCGGGGAGCTGTTTTTT. The encoded protein is CAGSPRTGPTGELFF.

Only a few counts were recorded for this clonotype. The chain has TRBV7-6 and TRBJ2-1; 9 bases are shared with TRBD2. Losses at the gene ends were 1 base for V and 12 bases for J; bases not matched to a gene: 10. The CDR3 totals 15 residues. Per the germline V gene, CDR1 is SGHVS and CDR2 is FNYEAQ. CDR3 nucleotide sequence: TGTGCCAGCAGCTTAGGGGTAGCGGGAGCCGACGGGCAGTTCTTC. As protein: CASSLGVAGADGQFF.

This clonotype has a handful of counts. The CDR3 bases are TGTGCCAGCAGCCCAACGGTACTAGCGCGGGGTACAGATACGCAGTATTTT. Protein sequence: CASSPTVLARGTDTQYF. The chain has TRBV7-2 and TRBJ2-3; 7 bases map to TRBD2. J was trimmed by 3 bases and V by 5 bases; bases with no gene match: 14. Looked up from germline, CDR1 is SGHTA and CDR2 is FQGNSA. The CDR3 has 17 amino acids.

As regards this clonotype: Without the conserved terminal phenylalanine or tryptophan, this CDR3 likely stems from a read error. The CDR3: CASSRDRGYEQYL. The CDR3 DNA reads as TGCGCCAGCAGCCGGGACAGGGGGTACGAGCAGTACCTC. The chain is built from TRBV5-1 and TRBJ2-7, with 11 bases lining up with TRBD1. J was trimmed by 4 bases and V by 4 bases; bases with no gene match: 1. The germline V gene encodes CDR1 SGHRS and CDR2 YFSETQ. The length of the CDR3 is 13 residues.

This clonotype was seen at least ten times. This chain connects TRBV7-9 to TRBJ2-7, with TRBD2 matching over 12 bases. In germline, CDR1 is SEHNR, CDR2 FQNEAQ (reference sequence). This CDR3 spans 16 amino acids. After removal of 1 base from V and 2 bases from J, the junction contained 3 bases not matched to a gene. The CDR3 DNA reads as TGTGCCAGCAGCTTAGGACTAGCGGGAGTCCCCTACGAGCAGTACTTC. Its protein product is CASSLGLAGVPYEQYF.

This clonotype appeared many times. The chain joins TRBV29-1 to TRBJ2-3; 7 nucleotides line up with TRBD2. The V segment lost 6 bases and the J segment 0 bases; nucleotides outside the gene matches: 6. This CDR3 is 14 amino acids long. Per the germline V gene, CDR1 is SQVTM and CDR2 is ANQGSEA. The DNA for the CDR3 is TGCAGCGTAACGCGGGGGTCTAGCACAGATACGCAGTATTTT. As protein: CSVTRGSSTDTQYF.

CDR3 nucleotide sequence: TGTGCCAGCAGCAAACAATACGGGGACCCAGCGGGAGGATATACGCAGTATTTT. This gives the protein CASSKQYGDPAGGYTQYF. The chain carries TRBV12-3 or TRBV12-4 and TRBJ2-3; 9 bases fit TRBD2. The CDR3 totals 18 residues. The J segment lost 7 bases and the V segment lost 6 bases, leaving 20 bases of the junction unmatched.

This clonotype was found many times. V gene TRBV5-1 combines with J gene TRBJ2-3; TRBD2 might be the D (5 bases). Trimming removed 3 bases from V and 0 bases from J, with 8 bases in between. Germline CDR1 SGHRS, CDR2 YFSETQ. CDR3 length equals 14 residues. CDR3 DNA sequence: TGCGCCAGCAGCTCTAGCTCTAGCACAGATACGCAGTATTTT. Protein sequence: CASSSSSSTDTQYF.

Ten or more counts support this clonotype. The chain couples TRBV30 to TRBJ1-1; no clear D gene. The germline V gene encodes CDR1 GTSNPN and CDR2 SVGIG (reference sequence). The V and J ends lost 0 bases and 5 bases respectively, with 7 bases between them. The CDR3 totals 12 residues. The DNA for the CDR3 is TGTGCCTGGAGTGTGGGAAGGACTGAAGCTTTCTTT. Translated, it gives CAWSVGRTEAFF.

There are many counts of this clonotype. V is TRBV10-3 and J is TRBJ2-7, with TRBD1 matching 7 bases. CDR1 and CDR2 from the germline V gene are ENHRY and SYGVKD. This CDR3 comprises 19 residues. V trimming: 6 bases; J trimming: 0 bases; junction bases outside the gene matches: 20. Written as DNA, the CDR3 is TGTGCCATCAGGGACACCCCTCTTAAGACAGGGCTTAGCTCCTACGAGCAGTACTTC. As protein: CAIRDTPLKTGLSSYEQYF.

The V and J genes are TRBV9 and TRBJ1-1; TRBD1 might be the D (6 bases). CDR1 is SGDLS, CDR2 YYNGEE, per germline. The CDR3 contains 14 residues. Trimming left V 3 bases short and J 2 bases short, with 11 bases between. The CDR3 is CASSDGQPNTEAFF. CDR3 sequence (DNA): TGTGCCAGCAGCGATGGACAGCCCAACACTGAAGCTTTCTTT.

Ten or more counts support this clonotype. V usage is TRBV7-9 and J usage is TRBJ2-3; D is uncertain. Germline-derived CDR1 and CDR2 are SEHNR and FQNEAQ (reference sequence). The CDR3 length is 14 residues. V was trimmed by 5 bases and J by 0 bases, leaving 9 bases between them. CDR3 region: CASSPKRSTDTQYF. The CDR3 nucleotides read TGTGCCAGCAGCCCGAAAAGGAGCACAGATACGCAGTATTTT.

This clonotype was found many times. The chain employs TRBV3-1 and TRBJ2-7; D might be TRBD1 or TRBD2, each matching 5 bases. Germline V lookup: CDR1 LGHDT, CDR2 YNNKEL (reference sequence). The CDR3 is 15 amino acids. V shed 1 base and J shed 0 bases, with 10 bases lying between them. The CDR3 DNA reads TGTGCCAGCAGCCAAGGGGGACCACCCTCCTACGAGCAGTACTTC. It is translated as CASSQGGPPSYEQYF.

This clonotype was found many times. The chain joins TRBV7-9 to TRBJ2-7; 11 bases map to TRBD1. Trimming at V came to 5 bases and at J to 5 bases, leaving 8 bases not matched to a gene. The CDR3 runs to 15 residues. The V gene's germline CDR1 is SEHNR and CDR2 FQNEAQ (reference sequence). The CDR3 is CASSTPGTGGNEQYF. The CDR3 nucleotides read TGTGCCAGCAGCACACCAGGGACAGGGGGGAACGAGCAGTACTTC.